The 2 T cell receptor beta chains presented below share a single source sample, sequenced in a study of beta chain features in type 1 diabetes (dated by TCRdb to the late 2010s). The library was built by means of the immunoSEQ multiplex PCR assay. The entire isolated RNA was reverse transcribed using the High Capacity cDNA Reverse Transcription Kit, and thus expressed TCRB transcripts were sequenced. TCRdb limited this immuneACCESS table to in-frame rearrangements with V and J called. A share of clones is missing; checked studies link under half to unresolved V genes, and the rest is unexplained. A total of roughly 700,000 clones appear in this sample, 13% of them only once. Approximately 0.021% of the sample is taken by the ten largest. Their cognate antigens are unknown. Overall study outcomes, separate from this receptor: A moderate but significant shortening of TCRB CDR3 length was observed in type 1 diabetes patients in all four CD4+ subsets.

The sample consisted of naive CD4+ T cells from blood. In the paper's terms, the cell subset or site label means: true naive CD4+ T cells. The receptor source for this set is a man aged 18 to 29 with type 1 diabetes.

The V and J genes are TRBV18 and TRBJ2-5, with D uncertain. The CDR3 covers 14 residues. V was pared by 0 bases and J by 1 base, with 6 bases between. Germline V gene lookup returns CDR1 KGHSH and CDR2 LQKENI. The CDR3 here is CASSPPVAQETQYF. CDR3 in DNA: TGTGCCAGCTCACCACCGGTAGCCCAAGAGACCCAGTACTTC.

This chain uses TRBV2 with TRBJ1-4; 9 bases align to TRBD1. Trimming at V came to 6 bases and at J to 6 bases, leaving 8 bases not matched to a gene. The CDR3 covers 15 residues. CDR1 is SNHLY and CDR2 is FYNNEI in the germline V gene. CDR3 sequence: CASSPTGGAHEKLFF. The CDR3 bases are TGTGCCAGCAGCCCCACAGGGGGCGCCCATGAAAAACTGTTTTTT.